This T cell receptor beta chain is from a study of shared clonotypes between healthy human individuals. Whole-study findings and limits: With several donors compared, 4.5% to 6.5% of naive CD4 clonotypes were shared. Generally, naive subsets (rather than memory subsets) showed larger estimated richness.

Trimming left V 3 bases short and J 0 bases short, with 16 bases between. CDR3 size: 17 residues. Germline V gives CDR1 SGDLS, CDR2 YYNGEE. Clones were sequenced by immunoSEQ multiplex PCR, and TCRdb holds only the in-frame ones, with some missing. Of nearly 1,000,000 clones listed, approximately 80% were seen once; the top ten hold roughly 1.5%. Regarding this clone: Its specificity is not known.

The donors were all Caucasian adults (living in Nashville, Tennessee). The clonotype originates from a man younger than 30 in good health. The chain uses TRBV9 and TRBJ2-1, with unresolved D. The sequenced sample was memory CD4+ T cells sorted from blood. Subset described: CD45RA-negative fraction. The CDR3 spells CASSATGKRSSYNEQFF. In nucleotides, the CDR3 is TGTGCCAGCAGCGCGACTGGAAAACGGAGCTCCTACAATGAGCAGTTCTTC.